The 5 T cell receptor beta chains reported below all come from one sample, sequenced in a study of T-cell reconstitution after alpha-beta-depleted transplantation in children. A library of TCRbeta sequences, prepared with unique molecular identifiers, was generated. TCRdb used MiXCR to reprocess the PCR reads, holding one entry per CDR3 protein. There are around 580,000 distinct CDR3 sequences in the sample; roughly 24% occur only once, and about 14% lies in the top ten. The sample here was PBMCs, mostly from graft donor cells, taken 360 days after TCRalphabeta/CD19-depleted stem cell transplant. The source is a boy younger than two who had a stem cell transplant for acute myeloid leukemia, so the T cells may come from the graft donor.

The genes are TRBV28 and TRBJ2-3; TRBD2 aligns across 9 bases. Trimming cost V 5 bases and J 4 bases; bases outside gene matches: 7. The CDR3 is 15 amino acids. Looked up from germline, CDR1 is MDHEN and CDR2 is SYDVKM. The CDR3 loop reads CASSPWRGGPDTQYF. DNA of the CDR3: TGTGCCAGCAGTCCCTGGCGGGGGGGCCCAGATACGCAGTATTTT.

This clonotype was seen many times. The gene calls are TRBV6-5 and TRBJ2-5; D is unresolved. The CDR3 totals 13 residues. V was cut by 4 bases and J by 4 bases, with 10 bases left in between. Germline values: CDR1 MNHEY, CDR2 SVGAGI. The CDR3 region has the DNA TGTGCCAGCAGTTCCCAAGGGCGAGAGACCCAGTACTTC. This encodes CASSSQGRETQYF.

The gene calls are TRBV7-2 and TRBJ2-4, with D uncertain. Germline CDR1 and CDR2: SGHTA and FQGNSA. The CDR3 runs to 14 residues. The V end was cut by 3 bases, the J end by 0 bases, with 6 bases between. CDR3 amino acids: CASSFTQAKNIQYF. CDR3 in DNA: TGTGCCAGCAGCTTTACTCAAGCCAAAAACATTCAGTACTTC.

This clonotype appeared a few times. V is TRBV4-3 and J is TRBJ1-2; possibly TRBD1 for D (5 bases). The V end lost 2 bases, the J end lost 0 bases, and 10 bases lay between the germline ends. From germline, CDR1 is LGHNA and CDR2 YSLEER. The CDR3 covers 15 residues. CDR3 DNA sequence: TGCGCCAGCAGCCAAAGGGACCGACCTAACTATGGCTACACCTTC. This sequence encodes CASSQRDRPNYGYTF.

The sample holds a few counts of this clonotype. This chain joins TRBV12-3 or TRBV12-4 and TRBJ2-7; tentative D call: TRBD1 (6 bases). CDR3 length: 12 amino acids. V gave up 5 bases and J gave up 4 bases, with 9 bases separating them. The CDR3 bases are TGTGCCAGCAGTCACAGGGTTTACGAGCAGTACTTC. Protein: CASSHRVYEQYF.